The subject of this entry is one T cell receptor (beta chain). Its cognate antigen is unknown. The sample belongs to a study of vaccination effects on CD4 cells after COVID-19. Study background: Everyone in the study got two shots of either the BNT162b2 or mRNA-1273 vaccine. Regarding the study as a whole: Both infection-induced and vaccine-induced clones contracted markedly at late post-vaccination timepoints.

Ahead of sequencing, the ViraFEST assay grew antigen-specific CD4+ T cells using viral peptide pools. Culture proceeded for about 11 days, and CD4+ T cells were then isolated. Vaccinated recipients, who were negative for nucleocapsid antibodies, had no history of SARS-CoV-2 infection. Each culture well received under 2.5 million PBMC. These cells were then cultured in IMDM with 10 IU/ml IL-2 and 10 ug/ml peptides. Days 3 and 7 saw half the medium replaced with IL-2 medium. Some clones are missing from TCRdb's copy, which holds only in-frame ones; the method was immunoSEQ multiplex PCR. The sample carries tens of thousands of clones, about 78% recorded once. The CDR3 covers 17 residues. The germline gives CDR1 MNHEY, CDR2 SMNVEV (reference sequence). J gave up 2 bases and V 3 bases, and 12 bases lay outside the gene matches.

The sequenced sample was CD4+ T cells from PBMCs cultured with SARS-CoV-2 spike peptides, obtained before COVID-19 vaccination. The chain employs TRBV27 and TRBJ1-1; 7 bases match TRBD1. This sequence originates from a human donor who received a COVID-19 vaccine. The CDR3 DNA is TGTGCCAGCAGTTTGCTGCGTAGTACAGGGGACAACACTGAAGCTTTCTTT. Protein sequence: CASSLLRSTGDNTEAFF.